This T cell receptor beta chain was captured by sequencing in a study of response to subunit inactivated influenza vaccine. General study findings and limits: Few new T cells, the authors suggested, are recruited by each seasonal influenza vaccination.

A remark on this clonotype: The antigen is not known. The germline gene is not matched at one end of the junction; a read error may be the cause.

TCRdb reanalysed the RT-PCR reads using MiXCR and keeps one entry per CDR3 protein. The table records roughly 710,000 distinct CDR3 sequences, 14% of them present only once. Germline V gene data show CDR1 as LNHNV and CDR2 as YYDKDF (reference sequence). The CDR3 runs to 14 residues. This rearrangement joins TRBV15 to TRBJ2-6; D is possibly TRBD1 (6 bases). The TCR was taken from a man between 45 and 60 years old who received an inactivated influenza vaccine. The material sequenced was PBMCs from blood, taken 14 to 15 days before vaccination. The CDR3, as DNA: TGTGCCACCAGCGGAGACAGGGGGGCCAACGTCCTGACTTTC. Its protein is CATSGDRGANVLTF.